What follows describes a single T cell receptor (beta chain). The data were taken from a study of blood T cells in healthy people across ages. A second about 6 to 12 cycle PCR used barcoded and J-beta primers. TCRdb passed the 5' RACE reads through MiXCR, listing each CDR3 protein once. The sample holds about 1.6 million distinct CDR3 sequences, around 36% seen once. This CDR3 has 14 residues. V lost 6 bases, J lost 0 bases, and 0 bases stayed unmatched. This TCR derives from a woman aged 25 to 39 in good health. Sequencing input: blood. The chain combines TRBV12-3 or TRBV12-4 with TRBJ1-4; the match to TRBD1 covers 8 bases. The CDR3 DNA reads as TGTGCCAGCAGCAGGGGGCCAACTAATGAAAAACTGTTTTTT. Protein: CASSRGPTNEKLFF.